The present T cell receptor beta chain was sequenced within a study of spatial heterogeneity in lung cancer. Study-level points and caveats: Tracking of tumor mutation counts was seen in expanded intratumoral alpha and beta TCR counts.

Documented time point: sample taken at primary tumor resection. The approximately 69 donors had untreated early-stage non-small cell lung cancer. Unsorted tumor, nontumor lung tissue or cryopreserved PBMC supplied the whole RNA. Ten or more counts support this clonotype. Its target is not known. A library made for alpha chains picked up this beta chain off target, so its size means little. Trimming took 5 bases from V and 10 from J; bases not matched to a gene: 10. CDR1 SGHVS and CDR2 FNYEAQ come from the germline V gene. The CDR3 is made up of 15 amino acids. TCRdb re-analysed the 5' RACE reads in MiXCR, keeping a single row per CDR3 protein. The table records under 13,000 distinct CDR3 sequences, approximately 8% of them present only once.

This material consisted of lung tumor tissue, taken at surgery. The chain employs TRBV7-6 and TRBJ2-1, with 11 bases fitting TRBD2. This sequence originates from a female donor with early-stage non-small cell lung cancer. Written as DNA, the CDR3 is TGTGCCAGCAGCCCTAGCGGGGGGAAGTTTAGCGAGCAGTTCTTC. It encodes CASSPSGGKFSEQFF.